This TCR beta chain was documented in a study of blood T cells in healthy people across ages. The germline gives CDR1 ENHRY, CDR2 SYGVKD. This CDR3 spans 14 amino acids. V lost 7 bases, J lost 1 base, and 12 bases lay in between. A note on this clonotype: The antigen remains unidentified.

A second PCR of about 7 to 12 cycles used a sample-barcoded 5' primer and a J-beta primer mix. Each CDR3 protein is one row after TCRdb ran MiXCR on the 5' RACE reads. The sample holds about 640,000 distinct CDR3 sequences, approximately 50% seen once. Study-wide results and limits: Roughly linear age-related decline in beta diversity appeared, significant by age around 42. Aged donors had fewer naive CD4+ cells and lower diversity than long-lived donors.

V usage is TRBV10-3 and J usage is TRBJ2-3; D is tentatively TRBD1 or TRBD2 (5 bases each). The sequence came from a man aged 60 to 75 in good health. Sequencing used blood. The CDR3 protein is CAITRDQGTDTQYF. The DNA for the CDR3 is TGTGCCATCACCCGGGACCAGGGCACAGATACGCAGTATTTT.